This passage covers 15 T cell receptor beta chains from one sample sequenced in a study of shared clonotypes between healthy human individuals (dated by TCRdb to about 2020). The library was built by means of the immunoSEQ multiplex PCR assay. In its TCRdb copy, this immuneACCESS table keeps in-frame sequences only and misses some clones. Where compared with another copy, unresolved V genes explain less than half of these, and the others have no known cause. This sample holds 400,000 to 600,000 clones; approximately 94% were observed only once. The ten largest clones capture 0.064% of the sample. The sequenced material came from naive CD4+ T cells sorted from blood. Sample cell subset or site, as interpreted from the label and publication: CD45RA+ positively selected. All receptors derive from a woman in her twenties or thirties in good health.

This sequence joins TRBV7-2 and TRBJ2-7, with D possibly being TRBD1 (6 bases). The V end lost 4 bases, the J end lost 4 bases, and 20 bases lay between the germline ends. CDR1 is SGHTA, CDR2 FQGNSA, per germline. This CDR3 region has 16 residues. The CDR3 DNA reads as TGTGCCAGCAGCTCGTCAGGGGATCCAACGGGTTACGAGCAGTACTTC. Its protein product is CASSSSGDPTGYEQYF.

The table lists this clone with a count of one. The chain employs TRBV29-1 and TRBJ1-4; the D gene is possibly TRBD1 (5 bases). Germline CDR1 SQVTM, CDR2 ANQGSEA. This CDR3 has 11 residues. The V and J ends lost 6 bases and 6 bases respectively, with 8 bases between them. The CDR3 DNA follows: TGCAGCGTACGGGGGGATGAAAAACTGTTTTTT. Translation: CSVRGDEKLFF.

This chain uses TRBV6-1 with TRBJ2-7; 10 positions match TRBD1. V shed 6 bases and J 1 base; nucleotides not matched to a gene: 6. Germline CDR1 is MNHNS and CDR2 is SASEGT. This CDR3 has 15 amino acids. The DNA for the CDR3 is TGTGCCAGCAGCCAGGACAGGGGGTTTTCCTACGAGCAGTACTTC. Its protein is CASSQDRGFSYEQYF.

This rearrangement joins TRBV5-4 to TRBJ2-6; D is uncertain. CDR1 and CDR2 from the germline V gene are SGHNT and YYREEE (reference sequence). This CDR3 has 14 amino acids. V lost 1 base and J 4 bases, leaving 6 bases between the germline ends. DNA of the CDR3: TGTGCCAGCAGCTTGCTTACAGGGGCCAACGTCCTGACTTTC. Its protein is CASSLLTGANVLTF.

V and J are TRBV10-3 and TRBJ1-1; D call uncertain. Germline loops: CDR1 ENHRY, CDR2 SYGVKD. Trimming stripped 6 bases from V and 7 bases from J, with 9 bases between. The CDR3 extends over 11 amino acids. The DNA of the CDR3 is TGTGCCATCAGGACCATTAGTGAAGCTTTCTTT. Translation: CAIRTISEAFF.

The chain links TRBV6-5 to TRBJ1-2; the D is unclear. This CDR3 comprises 15 residues. Deletions cut 0 bases from V and 0 bases from J, with 8 bases between. Looked up from germline, CDR1 is MNHEY and CDR2 is SVGAGI. DNA for the CDR3: TGTGCCAGCAGTTACTCTGGCCACCCTAACTATGGCTACACCTTC. This gives the protein CASSYSGHPNYGYTF.

The V call is TRBV28, the J call TRBJ2-2; no definite D call. V lost 5 bases and J 4 bases, leaving 23 bases between the germline ends. The CDR3 covers 18 residues. Germline CDR1 MDHEN, CDR2 SYDVKM. CDR3 sequence: CASSPTLNKPILTGELFF. CDR3 DNA: TGTGCCAGCAGTCCCACCCTTAACAAACCAATACTCACCGGGGAGCTGTTTTTT.

The chain joins TRBV27 to TRBJ1-2, with 8 bases lining up with TRBD1. Trimming cost V 8 bases and J 5 bases; bases outside gene matches: 10. The germline V gene encodes CDR1 MNHEY and CDR2 SMNVEV (reference sequence). The CDR3 runs to 14 residues. The CDR3 spells CASGEDREVYGYTF. CDR3 nucleotides: TGTGCCAGCGGGGAGGACAGGGAGGTTTATGGCTACACCTTC.

The V gene is TRBV19, the J gene TRBJ1-5; D unresolved. The V end lost 5 bases, the J end lost 0 bases, and 14 bases lay between the germline ends. Germline V gives CDR1 LNHDA, CDR2 SQIVND (reference sequence). The CDR3 has 16 amino acids. In DNA form, the CDR3 reads TGTGCCAGTAGTTCAACAGCTTCGTATAGCAATCAGCCCCAGCATTTT. It translates to CASSSTASYSNQPQHF.

The chain couples TRBV5-8 to TRBJ1-1; unclear D gene. Germline V gene data show CDR1 as SGHTS and CDR2 as YDEGEE. The ends were cut back, 2 bases at V and 0 bases at J, with 11 bases in the middle. There are 15 residues in the CDR3. The CDR3 protein is CASSLGPAMNTEAFF. Here the CDR3 DNA reads TGTGCCAGCAGCTTAGGTCCAGCAATGAACACTGAAGCTTTCTTT.

The J gene is TRBJ2-5, the V gene TRBV27; possibly TRBD1 or TRBD2 for D (5 bases each). The J call is in doubt because the DNA end fits TRBJ2-7 better. Germline CDR1 and CDR2: MNHEY and SMNVEV (reference sequence). The CDR3 totals 16 residues. The CDR3 loop is CASSLFGTAMSHEQYF. CDR3 DNA: TGTGCCAGCAGTTTATTCGGGACGGCGATGTCCCACGAGCAGTACTTC.

The V and J genes are TRBV27 and TRBJ2-7, with 12 bases fitting TRBD2. Germline lookup yields CDR1 MNHEY and CDR2 SMNVEV (reference sequence). With 5 bases clipped from V and 5 bases from J, the junction kept 10 bases outside the gene matches. There are 16 residues in the CDR3. CDR3 in DNA: TGTGCCAGCAGTCGTACCCCTACTAGCGGGAGGAACGAGCAGTACTTC. Translating gives CASSRTPTSGRNEQYF.

The chain uses TRBV7-9 and TRBJ2-7; D is uncertain. The CDR3 contains 17 residues. Trimming took 1 base from V and 3 from J, leaving 19 bases between them. CDR1 SEHNR and CDR2 FQNEAQ come from the germline V gene (reference sequence). CDR3 DNA sequence: TGTGCCAGCAGCTTAGTAGCTTCTCCGGGCCTTCACTACGAGCAGTACTTC. This codes for CASSLVASPGLHYEQYF.

As for this clone: Other nucleotide sequences in the sample specify the same CDR3. V and J are TRBV5-1 and TRBJ2-5; D is uncertain. V was cut by 0 bases and J by 1 base, with 7 bases left in between. Germline V gene sequence: CDR1 SGHRS, CDR2 YFSETQ. The CDR3 covers 14 residues. The CDR3: CASSLGGLQETQYF. The CDR3 nucleotides read TGCGCCAGCAGCTTGGGGGGTCTCCAAGAGACCCAGTACTTC.

J is TRBJ2-3 and V is TRBV5-6; D perhaps matches TRBD2 (6 bases). The CDR3 spans 18 residues. CDR1 is SGHDT and CDR2 is YYEEEE in the germline V gene. The V and J ends lost 1 base and 4 bases respectively, with 22 bases between them. In DNA form, the CDR3 reads TGTGCCAGCAGCTTGTATGGGCTGGCGGGGACTGGGGCAGATACGCAGTATTTT. Protein: CASSLYGLAGTGADTQYF.